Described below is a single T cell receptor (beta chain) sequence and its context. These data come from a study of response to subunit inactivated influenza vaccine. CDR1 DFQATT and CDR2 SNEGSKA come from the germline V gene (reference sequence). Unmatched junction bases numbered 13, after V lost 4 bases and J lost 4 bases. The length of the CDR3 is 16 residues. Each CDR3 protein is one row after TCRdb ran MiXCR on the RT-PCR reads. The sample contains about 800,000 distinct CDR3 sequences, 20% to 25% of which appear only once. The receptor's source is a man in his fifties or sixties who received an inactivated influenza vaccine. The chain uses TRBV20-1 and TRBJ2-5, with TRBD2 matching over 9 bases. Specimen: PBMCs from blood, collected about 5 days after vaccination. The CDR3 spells CSATPPSGKEGETQYF. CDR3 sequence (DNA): TGCAGTGCTACCCCCCCTAGCGGGAAGGAGGGAGAGACCCAGTACTTC.